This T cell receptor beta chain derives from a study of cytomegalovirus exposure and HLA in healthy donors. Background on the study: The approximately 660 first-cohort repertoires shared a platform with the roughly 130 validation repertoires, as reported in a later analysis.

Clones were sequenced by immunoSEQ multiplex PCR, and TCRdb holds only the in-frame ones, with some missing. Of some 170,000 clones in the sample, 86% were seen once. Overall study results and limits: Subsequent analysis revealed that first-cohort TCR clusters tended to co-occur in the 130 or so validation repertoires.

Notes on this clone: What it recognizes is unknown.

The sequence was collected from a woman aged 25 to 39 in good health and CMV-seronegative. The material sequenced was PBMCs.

The CDR3 here is CAISESAGAGYGYTF. The CDR3 DNA reads TGTGCCATCAGTGAGTCGGCAGGTGCGGGCTATGGCTACACCTTC. The rearrangement joins TRBV10-3 to TRBJ1-2; D is uncertain. Between the trimmed V and J ends, which lost 0 bases and 4 bases, there was a span of 12 bases. CDR3 length equals 15 residues. Germline V gene lookup returns CDR1 ENHRY and CDR2 SYGVKD.